This T cell receptor beta chain was identified during a study of T cells expressing NK-cell markers. Across the study: Repertoires of TCR beta were obtained from T cells sorted as CD3+CD56+NKG2C+, CD3+CD56+NKG2C- and CD3+CD56-NKG2C+.

On this clonotype itself: The antigen is not known.

Production of TCR beta cDNA relied on 5'RACE template switching with UMIs. Following a re-call of the 5' RACE reads, TCRdb has one entry per CDR3 protein and lacks DNA. The sample features around 110,000 distinct CDR3 sequences, with around a sixth in its top ten. General study findings and limits: These clonotypes additionally ranked first within the CD3+CD56-NKG2C+ fraction of several donors. The study found dominant NKG2C+ clonotypes at about 1.0-7.5% of CD8+ T cells in about six donors.

The receptor was isolated from a woman between 18 and 75 years old in good health. Material for sequencing was blood T cells: a sorted CD56 or NKG2C T cell subset, CD4+ or CD8+ T cells, or bulk PBMC T cells (not recorded which).

The CDR3 protein is CASSLGGRTDQPQHF. The V and J genes are TRBV7-9 and TRBJ1-5. This CDR3 region has 15 residues. CDR1 SEHNR and CDR2 FQNEAQ come from the germline V gene (reference sequence). Full variable domain (remainder filled in from reference TRBV7-9 and TRBJ1-5): DTGVSQNPRHKITKRGQNVTFRCDPISEHNRLYWYRQTLGQGPEFLTYFQNEAQLEKSRLLSDRFSAERPKGSFSTLEIQRTEQGDSAMYLCASSLGGRTDQPQHFGDGTRLSIL.